This T cell receptor beta chain is drawn from a study of patients and donors after allogeneic stem cell transplantation. TCRdb re-analysed the RT-PCR reads in MiXCR, keeping a single row per CDR3 protein. The sample has about 160,000 distinct CDR3 sequences; approximately 28% are singletons. This CDR3 comprises 13 residues. V was cut by 0 bases and J by 5 bases, with 8 bases left in between. CDR1 is MGHDK, CDR2 SYGVNS, per germline. The chain is built from TRBV25-1 and TRBJ2-7, with D tentatively TRBD1 (5 bases). This receptor was taken from a human donor who was either an allogeneic HSCT recipient or a stem cell or donor lymphocyte infusion donor (not recorded which). It is not recorded whose cells these are; they may come from a transplant donor. Material for sequencing was blood, either unsorted or a sorted T cell fraction (not recorded which). CDR3: CASSEYWGHEQYF. CDR3 DNA sequence: TGTGCCAGCAGTGAATATTGGGGCCACGAGCAGTACTTC.